This entry features one TCR beta chain sequence. What it binds is not known. The record originates from a study of T cell repertoires in aging, cancer and after chemotherapy. About the study: Chronic lymphocytic leukemia patients on fludarabine- or bendamustine-based regimens gave paired samples before and after chemotherapy.

After removal of 5 bases from V and 5 bases from J, the junction contained 10 bases not matched to a gene. The CDR3 contains 15 residues. Germline CDR1 and CDR2: DFQATT and SNEGSKA (reference sequence). Rearranged V-D-J TRB sequences were amplified with a mixed TRB-A/B primer pool. MiXCR was run by TCRdb on the multiplex PCR reads, yielding one entry per CDR3 protein. This sample carries thousands of distinct CDR3 sequences, approximately 38% of them seen once, and the ten largest clones take around half. Overall study results and limits: Untreated cancer patients had significantly lower blood TCR diversity than age-matched healthy donors. No conclusions about immunological memory after chemotherapy can be drawn from the repertoire data.

TCR beta rearrangements were amplified from peripheral blood genomic DNA. The TCR was taken from a human donor with a blood cancer. This chain links TRBV20-1 with TRBJ2-1; 9 nucleotides agree with TRBD2. Sequencing was done on a sample of blood. The CDR3 DNA reads as TGCAGTGCTGGCCCCGTTAGCGGGGGTAACAATGAGCAGTTCTTC. Protein sequence: CSAGPVSGGNNEQFF.